This T cell receptor (beta chain) was obtained from a study of T cell changes during pregnancy in multiple sclerosis. Profiled with immunoSEQ multiplex PCR; TCRdb holds only in-frame clones, not every one. This repertoire shows 100,000 or so clones, approximately 90% found once; its top ten account for roughly 3.5%. Germline V gene data show CDR1 as SGHRS and CDR2 as YFSETQ. Trimming at V came to 3 bases and at J to 0 bases, leaving 8 bases not matched to a gene. The CDR3 consists of 17 residues. The genes are TRBV5-1 and TRBJ2-2; 7 bases align to TRBD1. This clonotype was sampled from a female donor with multiple sclerosis, enrolled in a pregnancy study. The source material was peripheral blood, sampled after pregnancy. The CDR3 sequence is CASSSPLQGPNTGELFF. CDR3 in DNA: TGCGCCAGCAGCTCCCCCCTACAGGGGCCGAACACCGGGGAGCTGTTTTTT.